These 21 T cell receptor beta chains were sequenced from one sample in a study of blood T cell repertoires in COVID-19. Only in-frame clones appear in the TCRdb table, and some are missing; sequencing was by immunoSEQ multiplex PCR. The sample shows approximately 250,000 clones, 80% to 85% of them seen only once. Sequenced input: peripheral blood. These receptors were obtained from a woman in her thirties or forties who had recovered from COVID-19.

The rearrangement links TRBV27 to TRBJ2-7; 8 bases fit TRBD1. The CDR3 runs 12 residues. Germline V gene data show CDR1 as MNHEY and CDR2 as SMNVEV (reference sequence). V trimming: 8 bases; J trimming: 6 bases; junction bases outside the gene matches: 6. CDR3 coding DNA: TGTGCCAGCCGGACAGGGTTTGGCGAGCAGTACTTC. Protein product: CASRTGFGEQYF.

The rearrangement uses TRBV7-2 and TRBJ2-1, with D perhaps TRBD2 (5 bases). Germline assignment: CDR1 SGHTA and CDR2 FQGNSA. Trimming left V 5 bases short and J 3 bases short, with 20 bases between. This CDR3 spans 17 amino acids. The CDR3 nucleotides read TGTGCCAGCAGCCCACACCCCCGGCTCAGCGGCTACAATGAGCAGTTCTTC. Translating it yields CASSPHPRLSGYNEQFF.

J is TRBJ2-2 and V is TRBV5-1; D is perhaps TRBD2 (6 bases). Deletions cut 2 bases from V and 1 base from J, with 12 bases between. The CDR3 has 16 residues. CDR1 and CDR2 from the germline V gene are SGHRS and YFSETQ. CDR3 bases: TGCGCCAGCAGCTTAGACGGAGGGCTGAACACCGGGGAGCTGTTTTTT. It codes for CASSLDGGLNTGELFF. Full variable domain (outside the CDR3, taken from reference TRBV5-1 and TRBJ2-2): KAGVTQTPRYLIKTRGQQVTLSCSPISGHRSVSWYQQTPGQGLQFLFEYFSETQRNKGNFPGRFSGRQFSNSRSEMNVSTLELGDSALYLCASSLDGGLNTGELFFGEGSRLTVL.

The V call is TRBV11-1, the J call TRBJ1-6, with TRBD1 as a possible D gene (5 bases). The germline V gene has CDR1 SGHAT and CDR2 FQDESV (reference sequence). The CDR3 runs to 14 residues. V shed 4 bases and J shed 5 bases, with 9 bases lying between them. In DNA, the CDR3 is TGTGCCAGCAGCTCCGGGGGACATAATTCACCCCTCCACTTT. As protein: CASSSGGHNSPLHF.

The rearrangement joins TRBV10-3 to TRBJ2-4, with TRBD2 matching over 8 bases. The V gene end was trimmed by 2 bases and the J gene end by 3 bases; junction bases not matched to a gene: 6. The CDR3 extends over 16 amino acids. CDR1 ENHRY and CDR2 SYGVKD come from the germline V gene. CDR3 protein: CAISEPERGGKNIQYF. For the CDR3, the DNA is TGTGCCATCAGTGAGCCCGAACGGGGGGGCAAAAACATTCAGTACTTC.

V gene TRBV6-4 combines with J gene TRBJ1-1, with D maybe TRBD1 (6 bases). V lost 6 bases and J 1 base, leaving 9 bases between the germline ends. This CDR3 contains 13 residues. The germline V gene encodes CDR1 MRHNA and CDR2 SNTAGT. The CDR3, as DNA: TGTGCCAGCAGCCGGACAGCGAACACTGAAGCTTTCTTT. Translated: CASSRTANTEAFF.

V and J are TRBV2 and TRBJ2-7; 7 positions agree with TRBD1. Germline V gives CDR1 SNHLY, CDR2 FYNNEI. The CDR3 extends over 12 amino acids. The J segment lost 5 bases and the V segment lost 7 bases, leaving 5 bases of the junction unmatched. CDR3 coding DNA: TGTGCCAGCACCGACAGGGCCCACGAGCAGTACTTC. Amino acids: CASTDRAHEQYF.

The CDR3: CASSLGTVPSYEQYF. The CDR3 DNA follows: TGTGCCAGCAGCTTAGGGACAGTTCCCTCCTACGAGCAGTACTTC. V usage is TRBV5-6 and J usage is TRBJ2-7; 7 positions match TRBD1. V lost 2 bases to trimming and J lost 0 bases; unmatched junction nucleotides: 5. The CDR3 has 15 amino acids. The germline CDR1 and CDR2 sequences are SGHDT and YYEEEE. Complete variable domain (other parts from reference TRBV5-6 and TRBJ2-7): DAGVTQSPTHLIKTRGQQVTLRCSPKSGHDTVSWYQQALGQGPQFIFQYYEEEERQRGNFPDRFSGHQFPNYSSELNVNALLLGDSALYLCASSLGTVPSYEQYFGPGTRLTVT.

Here the CDR3 DNA reads TGTGCCAGCAGCTTGGATATGGGGACAGGGTATTCACCCCTCCACTTT. The encoded protein is CASSLDMGTGYSPLHF. This chain links TRBV5-6 with TRBJ1-6; 9 bases align to TRBD1. The CDR3 totals 16 residues. Losses at the gene ends were 0 bases for V and 8 bases for J; bases not matched to a gene: 6. Per germline, CDR1 SGHDT and CDR2 YYEEEE.

The chain links TRBV30 to TRBJ2-7; D is unclear. V was trimmed by 1 base and J by 0 bases, leaving 10 bases between them. The germline V gene has CDR1 GTSNPN and CDR2 SVGIG (reference sequence). The CDR3 has 14 residues. The CDR3, as DNA: TGTGCCTGGAGTGGACTGATCCTCTCCTACGAGCAGTACTTC. It specifies CAWSGLILSYEQYF.

The rearrangement links TRBV19 to TRBJ2-1, with 12 bases identical to TRBD1. The length of the CDR3 is 14 residues. The J segment lost 7 bases and the V segment lost 8 bases, leaving 6 bases of the junction unmatched. Per germline, CDR1 LNHDA and CDR2 SQIVND (reference sequence). DNA for the CDR3: TGTGCCAGTGCGGGACAGGGGGCGAGAAATGAGCAGTTCTTC. It yields the protein CASAGQGARNEQFF.

This chain uses TRBV30 with TRBJ2-7; 9 bases agree with TRBD1. The CDR3 is made up of 13 amino acids. Germline CDR1 is GTSNPN and CDR2 is SVGIG (reference sequence). The J segment lost 5 bases and the V segment lost 5 bases, leaving 7 bases of the junction unmatched. CDR3 nucleotide sequence: TGTGCCTGGGCCAGGGACAGGGTCAACGAGCAGTACTTC. The encoded protein is CAWARDRVNEQYF. The full variable domain, in which reference TRBV30 and TRBJ2-7 provide the parts outside the CDR3, is SQTIHQWPATLVQPVGSPLSLECTVEGTSNPNLYWYRQAAGRGLQLLFYSVGIGQISSEVPQNLSASRPQDRQFILSSKKLLLSDSGFYLCAWARDRVNEQYFGPGTRLTVT.

The rearrangement links TRBV5-5 to TRBJ2-3; the D gene is possibly TRBD1 (5 bases). Germline-derived CDR1 and CDR2 are SGHKS and YYEKEE (reference sequence). This CDR3 is built from 13 residues. V was cut by 0 bases and J by 6 bases, with 8 bases left in between. The CDR3 protein is CASSLEWGDTQYF. The CDR3 DNA reads TGTGCCAGCAGCTTGGAGTGGGGCGATACGCAGTATTTT.

This chain links TRBV28 with TRBJ1-2; the D gene is possibly TRBD1 (5 bases). V gave up 9 bases and J gave up 7 bases, with 9 bases separating them. The germline V gene encodes CDR1 MDHEN and CDR2 SYDVKM. The CDR3 is made up of 10 amino acids. The CDR3 sequence: CASNGGGYTF. The CDR3 nucleotides read TGTGCCAGTAACGGGGGTGGCTACACCTTC.

The chain has TRBV10-3 and TRBJ1-5; TRBD1 matches at 7 bases. The J segment lost 4 bases and the V segment lost 4 bases, leaving 13 bases of the junction unmatched. Germline CDR1 reads ENHRY; CDR2 reads SYGVKD. This CDR3 is 17 amino acids long. CDR3 sequence: CAISGGPDRGLNQPQHF. In nucleotides, the CDR3 is TGTGCCATCAGTGGAGGGCCGGATAGGGGGCTAAATCAGCCCCAGCATTTT.

This clone was seen a few times. The V gene is TRBV7-8, the J gene TRBJ1-5; 8 nucleotides agree with TRBD1. This CDR3 region has 17 residues. The V gene end was trimmed by 5 bases and the J gene end by 3 bases; junction bases not matched to a gene: 12. Germline CDR1 and CDR2: SGHVS and FQNEAQ. The CDR3 here is CASSPTGGRVVNQPQHF. In nucleotides, the CDR3 is TGTGCCAGCAGCCCCACAGGGGGGAGAGTTGTCAATCAGCCCCAGCATTTT.

The chain couples TRBV5-4 to TRBJ2-1; perhaps TRBD2 as D (5 bases). V dropped 2 bases and J dropped 8 bases, with 20 bases sitting between them. CDR3 length: 16 residues. From germline, CDR1 is SGHNT and CDR2 YYREEE (reference sequence). The DNA for the CDR3 is TGTGCCAGCAGCTTCCCCCGGGGTGGTGACGACGATGAGCAGTTCTTC. This gives the protein CASSFPRGGDDDEQFF.

The V call is TRBV5-1, the J call TRBJ2-2; 8 bases fit TRBD1. V lost 4 bases, J lost 1 base, and 6 bases stayed unmatched. This CDR3 contains 16 residues. Germline-derived CDR1 and CDR2 are SGHRS and YFSETQ. CDR3 nucleotides: TGCGCCAGCAGCGAGTCCGGGACAGGGAACACCGGGGAGCTGTTTTTT. Its protein product is CASSESGTGNTGELFF.

The chain joins TRBV4-2 to TRBJ1-1; D is possibly TRBD1 (5 bases). Germline CDR1 LGHNA, CDR2 YNFKEQ. The CDR3 length is 15 residues. V was cut by 4 bases and J by 0 bases, with 12 bases left in between. The CDR3 sequence is CASSPTDSMNTEAFF. The CDR3 DNA is TGTGCCAGCAGCCCGACCGACAGTATGAACACTGAAGCTTTCTTT.

The chain links TRBV7-2 to TRBJ2-1; 7 bases map to TRBD2. Germline assignment: CDR1 SGHTA and CDR2 FQGNSA. V was clipped by 4 bases and J by 7 bases; unmatched bases: 13. The CDR3 totals 16 residues. CDR3 protein: CASSSRGAGSLNEQFF. Written as DNA, the CDR3 is TGTGCCAGCAGCTCTCGCGGAGCGGGGTCATTGAATGAGCAGTTCTTC.

The genes are TRBV7-8 and TRBJ1-1; TRBD1 agrees at 7 bases. The CDR3 contains 14 residues. Trimming at V came to 3 bases and at J to 2 bases, leaving 3 bases not matched to a gene. CDR1 is SGHVS, CDR2 FQNEAQ, per germline. In DNA, the CDR3 is TGTGCCAGCAGCTTTTGGGACAGAAACACTGAAGCTTTCTTT. This gives the protein CASSFWDRNTEAFF.